This entry concerns a single TCR beta chain. Antigen unknown. V was trimmed by 5 bases and J by 1 base, leaving 11 bases between them. CDR3 length: 14 amino acids. CDR1 is MNHEY and CDR2 is SMNVEV in the germline V gene (reference sequence). Sequenced samples came from active juvenile idiopathic arthritis patients. Sequencing was performed with immunoSEQ multiplex PCR; in TCRdb, only in-frame clones are kept and a portion is missing. The sample holds 3,200 or so clones, more than 65% seen once. This sample stems from a study of circulating and synovial CD4+ cells in juvenile arthritis. Study findings and constraints: Circulating pathogenic-like lymphocytes shared a substantially higher fraction of CDR3 sequences with synovium than bulk blood.

Source material: CD4+ T cells from synovial fluid. The chain uses TRBV27 and TRBJ1-1; D is possibly TRBD1 (5 bases). The receptor's source is a human donor with juvenile idiopathic arthritis. CDR3 region: CASSRPGQNTEAFF. The CDR3 nucleotides read TGTGCCAGCAGTCGCCCAGGGCAGAACACTGAAGCTTTCTTT.